These 4 T cell receptor beta chains share one sample of origin, sequenced in a study of blood T cell repertoires in COVID-19. The assay was immunoSEQ multiplex PCR, and TCRdb's table has in-frame clones only and misses some. The top ten clones hold less than 2% of a sample with fewer than 200,000 clones, approximately 83% of them seen once. Sequences were obtained from peripheral blood. The receptors were sampled from a human donor in a cohort sampled during active COVID-19.

This rearrangement joins TRBV9 to TRBJ1-4; 10 bases are a match to TRBD1. The V segment lost 0 bases and the J segment 6 bases; nucleotides outside the gene matches: 11. The V gene's germline CDR1 is SGDLS and CDR2 YYNGEE. The CDR3 sequence is 18 residues long. CDR3 in DNA: TGTGCCAGCAGCGTAGAGGGACAGGGGAGTACTGCCTATGAAAAACTGTTTTTT. Its translation: CASSVEGQGSTAYEKLFF.

There are a few counts of this clone. The CDR3 nucleotides read TGTGCCAGTAGTATAGGGCAGGGGTTTGGAACTAATGAAAAACTGTTTTTT. Its translation: CASSIGQGFGTNEKLFF. The V and J genes are TRBV19 and TRBJ1-4; possible D gene TRBD1, 6 bases. Germline V gives CDR1 LNHDA, CDR2 SQIVND (reference sequence). Deletions cut 1 base from V and 1 base from J, with 13 bases between. The CDR3 consists of 17 residues.

About this clone: This specimen includes other DNA sequences encoding the same CDR3. V is TRBV27 and J is TRBJ2-7; 7 nucleotides line up with TRBD1. After removal of 2 bases from V and 3 bases from J, the junction contained 1 base not matched to a gene. Germline V gene data show CDR1 as MNHEY and CDR2 as SMNVEV (reference sequence). The CDR3 consists of 13 residues. CDR3 nucleotide sequence: TGTGCCAGCAGTTTACGACAGGGCTACGAGCAGTACTTC. Protein product: CASSLRQGYEQYF.

On this clone: A read error may account for a junction end that differs from germline. The chain is built from TRBV19 and TRBJ2-1; D remains unclear. The CDR3 contains 13 residues. CDR1 and CDR2 from the germline V gene are LNHDA and SQIVND (reference sequence). The CDR3 DNA reads TGTGCCAGTAGCATAGGTAGTCCCTATGAGCAGTTCTTC. Translation: CASSIGSPYEQFF.